This TCR beta chain derives from a study of spatial heterogeneity in lung cancer. Study-wide results and caveats: Follow-up blood showed ubiquitous expanded tumor TCRs less than blood at resection did.

Time point meaning: sample taken at primary tumor resection. Researchers sequenced whole RNA taken from tumor, nontumor lung or frozen PBMC without sorting. A total of 72 untreated early-stage non-small cell lung cancer patients served as donors. To note about this clonotype: Antigen: not known. This beta chain came through as a stray read in a library set up for alpha chains, and its size says little.

The CDR3 extends over 12 amino acids. Germline lookup yields CDR1 SEHNR and CDR2 FQNEAQ (reference sequence). Trimming cost V 1 base and J 5 bases, with 4 bases left between them. TCRdb used MiXCR to reprocess the 5' RACE reads, holding one entry per CDR3 protein. The sample records about 800 distinct CDR3 sequences, about 15% being singletons. The rearrangement joins TRBV7-9 to TRBJ2-3; D is ambiguous. The sample was PBMCs, taken at surgery. The TCR was taken from a male donor with early-stage non-small cell lung cancer. The CDR3 is CASSLEVDTQYF. In DNA form, the CDR3 reads TGTGCCAGCAGCTTAGAGGTAGATACGCAGTATTTT.